The 31 T cell receptor beta chains presented below share a single source sample, sequenced in a study of identical twins. MiXCR, run by TCRdb on the 5' RACE reads, gives a single entry per CDR3 protein. The data contain around 670,000 distinct CDR3 sequences, 5.5% to 7.5% of them singletons. The sample comprised naive T cells sorted from blood. The receptors originated from a man aged 18 to 29 in good health.

This clonotype was recorded a few times. The rearrangement uses TRBV6-2 or TRBV6-3 and TRBJ1-2, with D tentatively TRBD1 (6 bases). This CDR3 is 14 amino acids long. With 2 bases removed from V and 8 bases from J, the gap between germline ends came to 15 bases. Germline V gene lookup returns CDR1 MNHEY and CDR2 SVGEGT. The CDR3 sequence is CASSYRLGHQGYTF. The CDR3, as DNA: TGTGCCAGCAGTTACAGATTGGGACATCAGGGCTACACCTTC.

This clonotype was counted ten times or more. The chain joins TRBV18 to TRBJ2-3; TRBD1 agrees at 8 bases. The V gene's germline CDR1 is KGHSH and CDR2 LQKENI. J gave up 1 base and V 8 bases, and 2 bases lay outside the gene matches. The CDR3 has 13 amino acids. CDR3 sequence reads: CASEQGGTDTQYF. DNA of the CDR3: TGTGCCAGCGAACAGGGGGGCACAGATACGCAGTATTTT.

This clonotype appeared many times. The chain is built from TRBV11-2 and TRBJ2-1; D is ambiguous. V lost 0 bases, J lost 7 bases, and 10 bases lay in between. Per germline, CDR1 SGHAT and CDR2 FQNNGV. This CDR3 contains 14 residues. CDR3 nucleotide sequence: TGTGCCAGCAGCTTAGAAGATTGGGGAAATGAGCAGTTCTTC. Translation gives CASSLEDWGNEQFF.

This clonotype was counted ten times or more. V is TRBV5-1 and J is TRBJ1-1; D unresolved. Germline loops: CDR1 SGHRS, CDR2 YFSETQ. V lost 0 bases, J lost 4 bases, and 13 bases lay in between. CDR3 size: 15 residues. CDR3 loop: CASSLEAGRLTEAFF. The CDR3 DNA sequence: TGCGCCAGCAGCTTGGAGGCAGGCCGCCTCACTGAAGCTTTCTTT.

This clonotype was seen at least ten times. The V call is TRBV20-1, the J call TRBJ2-5; 7 nucleotides line up with TRBD1. V lost 8 bases, J lost 2 bases, and 8 bases stayed unmatched. The CDR3 has 13 amino acids. In germline, CDR1 is DFQATT, CDR2 SNEGSKA (reference sequence). The CDR3 reads CSLFRTGQETQYF. The CDR3 DNA sequence: TGCAGTCTCTTCCGGACAGGTCAAGAGACCCAGTACTTC.

This clonotype occurred many times. The chain recombines TRBV12-3 or TRBV12-4 with TRBJ2-3, with 9 bases matching TRBD2. J was trimmed by 3 bases and V by 5 bases; bases with no gene match: 3. This CDR3 comprises 14 residues. The CDR3 reads CASSPSGTTDTQYF. In nucleotides, the CDR3 is TGTGCCAGCAGTCCTAGCGGGACTACAGATACGCAGTATTTT.

This clonotype was picked up a small number of times. The chain employs TRBV29-1 and TRBJ2-7; D is possibly TRBD2 (5 bases). V shed 7 bases and J shed 0 bases, with 16 bases lying between them. The CDR3 runs 14 residues. Germline values: CDR1 SQVTM, CDR2 ANQGSEA. CDR3 sequence (DNA): TGCAGCGCCAGCCCAGCGGAGAACTCCTACGAGCAGTACTTC. It yields the protein CSASPAENSYEQYF.

The chain employs TRBV24-1 and TRBJ1-4, with 9 bases that match TRBD1. CDR1 KGHDR and CDR2 SFDVKD come from the germline V gene. The CDR3 has 15 amino acids. The V gene end was trimmed by 4 bases and the J gene end by 8 bases; junction bases not matched to a gene: 7. The CDR3 spells CATSDPGTGPEKLFF. CDR3 DNA sequence: TGTGCCACCAGTGACCCCGGGACAGGGCCCGAAAAACTGTTTTTT.

This clonotype was seen repeatedly, ten times or more. The rearrangement uses TRBV15 and TRBJ2-2; D is tentatively TRBD1 or TRBD2 (5 bases each). CDR3 length equals 16 residues. V lost 2 bases to trimming and J lost 2 bases, with 12 bases between them. CDR1 LNHNV and CDR2 YYDKDF come from the germline V gene (reference sequence). CDR3 loop: CATSRIRGANTGELFF. CDR3 DNA: TGTGCCACCAGCAGAATAAGGGGAGCCAACACCGGGGAGCTGTTTTTT.

The chain has TRBV7-2 and TRBJ1-3; D call uncertain. Germline loops: CDR1 SGHTA, CDR2 FQGNSA. Trimming removed 4 bases at V and 4 bases at J, with 14 bases between. The CDR3 covers 15 residues. The CDR3 DNA reads as TGTGCCAGCAGCTCCGGCTCTTTGAGAGGAAACACCATATATTTT. It yields the protein CASSSGSLRGNTIYF.

The chain carries TRBV27 and TRBJ2-5; TRBD2 matches at 7 bases. The junction had 9 bases not matched to a gene; V was cut back by 7 bases and J by 1 base. Per germline, CDR1 MNHEY and CDR2 SMNVEV (reference sequence). The CDR3 has 15 residues. CDR3 sequence reads: CASNFGGGSQETQYF. The DNA for the CDR3 is TGTGCCAGCAATTTTGGGGGGGGGAGCCAAGAGACCCAGTACTTC.

This clonotype was counted at least ten times. The rearrangement uses TRBV20-1 and TRBJ1-4; TRBD1 might be the D (5 bases). Trimming shortened V by 2 bases and J by 5 bases, and 12 bases separated the two germline ends. This CDR3 is built from 14 residues. Germline assignment: CDR1 DFQATT and CDR2 SNEGSKA (reference sequence). CDR3 region: CSARSGTSNEKLFF. The CDR3 DNA is TGCAGTGCTAGATCAGGGACCTCAAATGAAAAACTGTTTTTT.

This clonotype appeared a few times. CDR3 in amino acids: CASSTGPAGDYNEQFF. The CDR3 DNA reads TGCGCCAGCAGCACCGGCCCGGCGGGGGACTACAATGAGCAGTTCTTC. The gene calls are TRBV5-1 and TRBJ2-1, with 7 bases lining up with TRBD2. CDR1 is SGHRS, CDR2 YFSETQ, per germline. The CDR3 covers 16 residues. Trimming at V came to 4 bases and at J to 3 bases, leaving 10 bases not matched to a gene.

This clonotype was recorded many times. CDR3 in amino acids: CASSPGDVTRPTQYF. CDR3 in DNA: TGTGCCAGCAGCCCCGGGGACGTCACCCGACCAACGCAGTATTTT. This rearrangement joins TRBV5-5 to TRBJ2-3; TRBD1 or TRBD2 may be the D gene (5 bases each). Trimming left V 4 bases short and J 9 bases short, with 21 bases between. Per the germline V gene, CDR1 is SGHKS and CDR2 is YYEKEE (reference sequence). The CDR3 consists of 15 residues.

This chain uses TRBV7-2 with TRBJ2-5; weak D call: TRBD1 (6 bases). The CDR3 is made up of 17 amino acids. Germline lookup yields CDR1 SGHTA and CDR2 FQGNSA. V dropped 0 bases and J dropped 9 bases, with 23 bases sitting between them. CDR3 region: CASSLASGRTAPPAQYF. In DNA form, the CDR3 reads TGTGCCAGCAGCTTAGCTTCTGGCAGGACAGCCCCCCCCGCCCAGTACTTC.

This clonotype was counted ten times or more. The chain links TRBV5-5 to TRBJ2-7; 11 nucleotides match TRBD2. This CDR3 has 14 residues. V lost 4 bases to trimming and J lost 3 bases; unmatched junction nucleotides: 3. Germline V gene sequence: CDR1 SGHKS, CDR2 YYEKEE (reference sequence). Here the CDR3 reads CASSIGTSGYEQYF. The CDR3 DNA reads TGTGCCAGCAGCATCGGGACTAGCGGCTACGAGCAGTACTTC.

This clonotype has a count of ten or more. The rearrangement links TRBV4-1 to TRBJ1-1; no reliable D call. Between the trimmed V and J ends, which lost 4 bases and 1 base, there was a span of 10 bases. The CDR3 has 14 amino acids. Germline lookup yields CDR1 MGHRA and CDR2 YSYEKL. The DNA of the CDR3 is TGCGCCAGCAGCCCGATACAAGCGAACACTGAAGCTTTCTTT. Amino acids: CASSPIQANTEAFF.

This clonotype was seen ten or more times. CDR3 sequence (DNA): TGTGCCAGCAGGGACCGGACCGTCGCAGAGACCCAGTACTTC. Translated: CASRDRTVAETQYF. The chain combines TRBV12-3 or TRBV12-4 with TRBJ2-5, with D uncertain. This CDR3 is built from 14 residues. V shed 6 bases and J shed 4 bases, with 15 bases lying between them.

In this sample, this clonotype turned up many times. The chain has TRBV20-1 and TRBJ1-4; D remains unclear. V was pared by 2 bases and J by 4 bases, with 14 bases between. This CDR3 has 15 residues. CDR1 and CDR2 (germline): DFQATT, SNEGSKA (reference sequence). The CDR3: CSARYSRDLNEKLFF. The DNA of the CDR3 is TGCAGTGCTAGATATAGCAGAGACCTTAATGAAAAACTGTTTTTT.

For this clonotype: A read error is possible here, since a much larger clone lies one base away. The chain uses TRBV20-1 and TRBJ2-3, with TRBD2 identical over 11 bases. The junction had 0 bases not matched to a gene; V was cut back by 5 bases and J by 5 bases. From germline, CDR1 is DFQATT and CDR2 SNEGSKA (reference sequence). The CDR3 is made up of 12 amino acids. CDR3 in DNA: TGCAGTGCTGGACTAGCGGGAGATACGCAGTATTTT. It is translated as CSAGLAGDTQYF.

The chain is built from TRBV20-1 and TRBJ2-5; possibly TRBD1 for D (5 bases). There are 14 residues in the CDR3. Looked up from germline, CDR1 is DFQATT and CDR2 is SNEGSKA (reference sequence). V lost 6 bases to trimming and J lost 5 bases, with 19 bases between them. CDR3 nucleotide sequence: TGCAGTGCCACCCAATACCAGGGTAGGGAGACCCAGTACTTC. Protein sequence: CSATQYQGRETQYF.

This clonotype was counted many times. The chain employs TRBV20-1 and TRBJ2-2; no clear D. Trimming took 0 bases from V and 1 from J, leaving 9 bases between them. Looked up from germline, CDR1 is DFQATT and CDR2 is SNEGSKA (reference sequence). The CDR3 runs 15 residues. The DNA for the CDR3 is TGCAGTGCTAGAGATGTAGACAAGAACACCGGGGAGCTGTTTTTT. Its protein product is CSARDVDKNTGELFF.

The rearrangement joins TRBV5-1 to TRBJ1-1, with TRBD1 as a possible D gene (5 bases). Germline loops: CDR1 SGHRS, CDR2 YFSETQ. The CDR3 is 15 amino acids. V was clipped by 0 bases and J by 2 bases, with 11 bases between them. The CDR3 nucleotides are TGCGCCAGCAGCTTGGTAGGCGACAGCAACACTGAAGCTTTCTTT. This translates into CASSLVGDSNTEAFF.

This clonotype was seen many times. J is TRBJ1-1 and V is TRBV7-6, with D tentatively TRBD1 (6 bases). This CDR3 spans 17 amino acids. V was shortened by 2 bases and J by 0 bases, with 16 bases between the two germline ends. Germline loops: CDR1 SGHVS, CDR2 FNYEAQ. The CDR3 is CASSLTGQWGMNTEAFF. DNA of the CDR3: TGTGCCAGCAGCTTAACGGGACAATGGGGCATGAACACTGAAGCTTTCTTT. The variable domain in full, completed from reference TRBV7-6 and TRBJ1-1, reads GAGVSQSPRYKVTKRGQDVALRCDPISGHVSLYWYRQALGQGPEFLTYFNYEAQQDKSGLPNDRFSAERPEGSISTLTIQRTEQRDSAMYRCASSLTGQWGMNTEAFFGQGTRLTVV.

This chain joins TRBV15 and TRBJ2-7; no clear D. This CDR3 comprises 14 residues. V lost 1 base and J 2 bases, leaving 9 bases between the germline ends. The germline gives CDR1 LNHNV, CDR2 YYDKDF (reference sequence). This CDR3 is CATSRGPTTYEQYF. The CDR3 DNA sequence: TGTGCCACCAGCAGAGGGCCGACCACCTACGAGCAGTACTTC.

This clonotype was seen more than once but under ten times. The rearrangement joins TRBV15 to TRBJ2-5, with 9 positions matching TRBD2. The CDR3 spans 18 residues. Germline V lookup: CDR1 LNHNV, CDR2 YYDKDF (reference sequence). After removal of 5 bases from V and 0 bases from J, the junction contained 13 bases not matched to a gene. Here the CDR3 DNA reads TGTGCCACCAGCTCTCGGGCTAGCGGGGTTTATTACCAAGAGACCCAGTACTTC. This codes for CATSSRASGVYYQETQYF.

This clonotype was counted at least ten times. The chain uses TRBV5-1 and TRBJ2-7; 10 bases map to TRBD1. The CDR3 contains 15 residues. CDR1 is SGHRS, CDR2 YFSETQ, per germline. J gave up 4 bases and V 4 bases, and 8 bases lay outside the gene matches. CDR3 bases: TGCGCCAGCAGCCTCCTCGGGACAGGGGTGTACGAGCAGTACTTC. It translates to CASSLLGTGVYEQYF.

V and J are TRBV7-9 and TRBJ2-5, with D uncertain. CDR1 SEHNR and CDR2 FQNEAQ come from the germline V gene (reference sequence). The CDR3 runs to 13 residues. V gave up 4 bases and J gave up 5 bases, with 11 bases separating them. CDR3 amino acids: CASSSPPEETQYF. CDR3 nucleotide sequence: TGTGCCAGCAGCTCGCCCCCGGAGGAGACCCAGTACTTC.

The rearrangement uses TRBV7-2 and TRBJ2-5; no reliable D call. With 3 bases removed from V and 5 bases from J, the gap between germline ends came to 10 bases. The CDR3 loop spans 13 amino acids. Germline CDR1 reads SGHTA; CDR2 reads FQGNSA. For the CDR3, the DNA is TGTGCCAGCAGCTTTTCCCCGGGCGAGACCCAGTACTTC. Protein: CASSFSPGETQYF.

The chain joins TRBV20-1 to TRBJ2-1; TRBD2 might be the D (7 bases). The length of the CDR3 is 15 residues. CDR1 and CDR2 (germline): DFQATT, SNEGSKA (reference sequence). Trimming removed 5 bases from V and 7 bases from J, with 21 bases in between. The CDR3: CSARGVDSLGNEQFF. The CDR3, as DNA: TGCAGTGCTCGGGGGGTGGACAGCCTTGGGAATGAGCAGTTCTTC.

The chain is built from TRBV29-1 and TRBJ2-1, with 8 bases identical to TRBD2. After removal of 6 bases from V and 5 bases from J, the junction contained 3 bases not matched to a gene. The length of the CDR3 is 12 residues. Looked up from germline, CDR1 is SQVTM and CDR2 is ANQGSEA. CDR3 protein: CSVGTRNNEQFF. The CDR3 DNA reads as TGCAGCGTCGGGACTAGGAACAATGAGCAGTTCTTC.